Below, 6 T cell receptor beta chains from the same sample are listed, as sequenced in a study of T cell repertoires in cytomegalovirus infection. TCRdb re-analysed the reads in MiXCR, keeping a single row per CDR3 protein. The top ten clones hold roughly two fifths of a sample with 400,000 to 600,000 distinct CDR3 sequences, 42% of them seen once. The antigens these receptors bind are not known. The starting material was cultured PBMCs, obtained from culture after CMV antigen stimulation. These receptors were obtained from a human donor in good health (CMV status not recorded). Some clones in this sample may be carry-over from other donors' samples.

The chain recombines TRBV5-6 with TRBJ1-1; D possibly corresponds to TRBD1 (5 bases). Per the germline V gene, CDR1 is SGHDT and CDR2 is YYEEEE. This CDR3 has 13 amino acids. V was clipped by 6 bases and J by 7 bases, with 16 bases between them. The DNA of the CDR3 is TGTGCCAGCACCCTGGAGGGCAGGGATGAAGCTTTCTTT. Translated, it gives CASTLEGRDEAFF.

The genes are TRBV6-8 and TRBJ2-7, with D unclear. The germline V and J ends were trimmed by 7 bases and 5 bases, with 15 bases remaining between them. CDR3 length: 13 amino acids. Germline V gives CDR1 MNHGY, CDR2 SAAAGT. The CDR3 coding sequence is TGTGCCAGCACCTCCCCACTTTTCGACGAGCAGTACTTC. Residues: CASTSPLFDEQYF.

The rearrangement joins TRBV5-6 to TRBJ1-1; D gene uncertain. Germline V gene lookup returns CDR1 SGHDT and CDR2 YYEEEE. Trimming removed 4 bases at V and 4 bases at J, with 14 bases between. The CDR3 is 14 residues long. CDR3 loop: CASSPGAGSTEAFF. CDR3 bases: TGTGCCAGCAGCCCTGGTGCGGGGAGCACTGAAGCTTTCTTT.

V usage is TRBV5-1 and J usage is TRBJ2-3, with 12 bases matching TRBD1. The CDR3 is made up of 16 amino acids. V was clipped by 4 bases and J by 6 bases; unmatched bases: 9. CDR1 SGHRS and CDR2 YFSETQ come from the germline V gene. The CDR3 sequence is CASSPGTGGYADTQYF. CDR3 DNA sequence: TGCGCCAGCAGCCCAGGGACAGGGGGCTACGCGGATACGCAGTATTTT.

This clonotype was seen only a few times. The genes are TRBV10-3 and TRBJ2-5; 9 nucleotides agree with TRBD1. V was pared by 11 bases and J by 5 bases, with 15 bases of the junction left unmatched. Germline V gene lookup returns CDR1 ENHRY and CDR2 SYGVKD. This CDR3 is 15 amino acids long. DNA for the CDR3: TGTGCCGTCCGGGACAGGGATGGGCCGGGCGAGACCCAGTACTTC. It encodes CAVRDRDGPGETQYF.

The chain couples TRBV4-2 to TRBJ2-1; 8 nucleotides match TRBD2. Germline loops: CDR1 LGHNA, CDR2 YNFKEQ. The CDR3 covers 16 residues. V shed 4 bases and J 1 base; nucleotides not matched to a gene: 6. The CDR3 region is CASSPVGGASYNEQFF. CDR3 coding DNA: TGTGCCAGCAGCCCTGTCGGGGGGGCTTCCTACAATGAGCAGTTCTTC.